The present T cell receptor (beta chain) was sequenced within a study of tumour-infiltrating T cells in Burkitt lymphoma. Study-level information: Repertoire clonality predicted overall and progression-free survival.

Profiling relied on immunoSEQ multiplex PCR, and the TCRdb table lists in-frame clones only, not all of them. The profile shows some 13,000 clones, around 80% of them singletons. This CDR3 region has 14 residues. V lost 1 base and J lost 6, with 10 bases in between. The germline CDR1 and CDR2 sequences are MGHRA and YSYEKL. The origin of this receptor is a human donor with diffuse large B-cell lymphoma. V and J are TRBV4-1 and TRBJ2-1; no firm D call. Sequenced input: tumor tissue. For the CDR3, the DNA is TGCGCCAGCAGCCAAGTTGGTCAGATCAATGAGCAGTTCTTC. Protein: CASSQVGQINEQFF.